Detailed here is one T cell receptor (beta chain). Its antigen is still unknown. No qualities accompany the bases; no much larger clone lies one base away. The data stem from a study of CD8 T cells in Susac syndrome (dated by TCRdb to between 2018 and 2021). Regarding the study in general: Repertoire sequencing was used to test whether CD8+ T cell activation and differentiation in Susac syndrome was antigen driven. CD8+ T cell repertoire clonality was compared between about a dozen healthy donors, some 14 Susac syndrome patients and some 15 multiple sclerosis patients. What the study reported, not specific to this receptor: The study acknowledged that relatively few individuals were included in the TCR sequencing and HLA analysis.

The germline ends are 13 bases apart after V is trimmed by 1 base and J by 1 base. Its CDR3 holds 16 amino acids, cysteine through phenylalanine. CDR3 DNA is the only sequence kept; it has 48 bases, read in frame from the first base. For CDR1 and CDR2, the germline V gene lists SGHTA and FQGNSA. RNA was extracted using the RNeasy kit, and roughly 0.5 to 1 ug of the RNA was reverse transcribed with random hexamers. TCR beta CDR3 regions were amplified with the immunoSEQ multiplex PCR assay covering 54 Vbeta and 13 Jbeta segments. PCR amplification bias was corrected using a synthetic template baseline for primer optimization and computational correction. Processing in the source paper ran as follows. Only productive sequences were kept, with reads annotated to V, D and J genes according to IMGT and analyzed in immunoSEQ Analyzer. Clonality was computed as one minus Shannon entropy normalized by log2 of the number of productive unique sequences. For each patient and control, public and private clones were evaluated among the 100 most prevalent clones. Clones were defined as Susac-specific when absent from the healthy and MS cohorts, from over a thousand published viral clones and from other ImmuneACCESS disease sequences. The public sequencing data were trimmed at Q25 with fastp and processed into clonotypes with MiXCR by TCRdb, which kept only in-frame beta chains. All rows with the same CDR3 protein become a single entry with the most common DNA and genes. What appears here as the V and J calls and clone size reflects TCRdb's work, not the paper's. Present in this sample are 65,000 to 75,000 distinct CDR3 sequences, around 95% of which were seen just once. Roughly 0.22% of the sample is taken by the ten largest.

Peripheral blood CD8+ and CD4+ T cells from healthy donors, Susac syndrome patients and multiple sclerosis patients were profiled by high-throughput TCR beta sequencing. The healthy donors served as controls matched for age and sex. CD8+ TEMRA cells were enriched by FACS, while bulk CD8+ and CD4+ T cells were purified by magnetic negative isolation. Blood was collected in EDTA tubes and processed within 24 hours, with PBMCs isolated through density gradient centrifugation. PBMCs intended for TCR sequencing were cryopreserved in liquid nitrogen and thawed later in a water bath at 37 degrees C. The sorted or isolated CD4+, CD8+ and CD8+ TEMRA cells reached a purity of at least 90%.

The sequencing sample was made of CD8+ T cells from PBMCs. The origin of this receptor is a human donor in good health. The rearrangement combines TRBV7-2 with TRBJ1-1; matching of 5 bases hints at TRBD1 as the D gene. The nucleotides read TGTGCCAGCAGCTTAGATTGGGGGGGGGAGAACACTGAAGCTTTCTTT. This codes for CASSLDWGGENTEAFF.